Shown below are 29 T cell receptor beta chains from a single sample sequenced in a study of CD8+CD57+ T cells in acquired aplastic anemia. Patients picked for sequencing had shown CD8+CD57+ cell expansion detected by flow cytometry. The template used for profiling TCR beta VDJ and CDR3 was genomic DNA. TCRdb called the reads again in MiXCR, with one record for every CDR3 protein. The sample has a few hundred thousand distinct CDR3 sequences, approximately 60% seen once. The sequenced material came from sorted CD4+, CD8+, or CD8+CD57+ T cells (not recorded which) from PBMCs. These receptors all stem from a human donor with aplastic anemia.

Ten or more counts support this clonotype. This sequence joins TRBV10-3 and TRBJ2-5; D is unclear. This CDR3 comprises 14 residues. Trimming removed 2 bases at V and 2 bases at J, with 9 bases between. Germline V CDR1 and CDR2: ENHRY, SYGVKD. The CDR3 is CAISEGESQETQYF. The CDR3 DNA sequence: TGTGCCATCAGTGAGGGAGAGTCGCAAGAGACCCAGTACTTC.

The rearrangement uses TRBV2 and TRBJ2-1; TRBD2 aligns across 9 bases. Germline V gene lookup returns CDR1 SNHLY and CDR2 FYNNEI. Trimming removed 4 bases from V and 6 bases from J; junction bases left unmatched: 7. The CDR3 has 15 residues. DNA of the CDR3: TGTGCCAGCAGTGCTGCGGCGGGAGGGCGCAATGAGCAGTTCTTC. It yields the protein CASSAAAGGRNEQFF.

The chain uses TRBV9 and TRBJ1-3, with D uncertain. Per germline, CDR1 SGDLS and CDR2 YYNGEE. The CDR3 sequence is 12 residues long. Between the trimmed V and J ends, which lost 6 bases and 4 bases, there was a span of 8 bases. CDR3 residues: CASTQNGNTIYF. The CDR3 DNA follows: TGTGCCAGCACCCAGAACGGAAACACCATATATTTT.

This clonotype was seen many times. CDR3 sequence: CASSSYLRTANSPLHF. The CDR3 DNA follows: TGTGCCAGCAGTTCGTACCTACGGACAGCCAATTCACCCCTCCACTTT. V usage is TRBV27 and J usage is TRBJ1-6, with D perhaps matching TRBD1 (6 bases). The CDR3 is 16 amino acids. The germline V gene has CDR1 MNHEY and CDR2 SMNVEV (reference sequence). V gave up 4 bases and J gave up 7 bases, with 17 bases separating them.

The chain carries TRBV29-1 and TRBJ2-5; 7 nucleotides match TRBD2. Germline lookup yields CDR1 SQVTM and CDR2 ANQGSEA. With 4 bases clipped from V and 1 base from J, the junction kept 6 bases outside the gene matches. This CDR3 spans 14 amino acids. CDR3 coding DNA: TGCAGCGTTGTATTCCGGGGGGTCCAAGAGACCCAGTACTTC. Translation gives CSVVFRGVQETQYF.

The genes are TRBV7-2 and TRBJ1-2; D is unresolved. Germline loops: CDR1 SGHTA, CDR2 FQGNSA. V was cut by 0 bases and J by 4 bases, with 9 bases left in between. This CDR3 is built from 14 residues. CDR3 protein: CASSLARHAYGYTF. In nucleotides, the CDR3 is TGTGCCAGCAGCTTAGCAAGGCACGCCTATGGCTACACCTTC.

The V call is TRBV7-7, the J call TRBJ1-1; D remains ambiguous. The CDR3 has 16 amino acids. V dropped 2 bases and J dropped 1 base, with 14 bases sitting between them. Germline V gene sequence: CDR1 SSHAT, CDR2 FNYEAQ (reference sequence). The CDR3 loop is CASSLILGSSNTEAFF. The CDR3 region has the DNA TGTGCCAGCAGCTTAATTTTGGGGAGCTCGAACACTGAAGCTTTCTTT.

This chain connects TRBV7-9 to TRBJ1-4, with D possibly being TRBD1 (6 bases). The CDR3 has 15 residues. V lost 3 bases and J lost 5, with 13 bases in between. The germline gives CDR1 SEHNR, CDR2 FQNEAQ (reference sequence). The DNA of the CDR3 is TGTGCCAGCAGCTTCCCAGGGGAATACAATGAAAAACTGTTTTTT. Translation gives CASSFPGEYNEKLFF. The full variable domain, in which reference TRBV7-9 and TRBJ1-4 provide the parts outside the CDR3, is DTGVSQNPRHKITKRGQNVTFRCDPISEHNRLYWYRQTLGQGPEFLTYFQNEAQLEKSRLLSDRFSAERPKGSFSTLEIQRTEQGDSAMYLCASSFPGEYNEKLFFGSGTQLSVL.

V is TRBV18 and J is TRBJ2-5; D is uncertain. V gave up 4 bases and J gave up 5 bases, with 14 bases separating them. The germline V gene has CDR1 KGHSH and CDR2 LQKENI. The CDR3 sequence is 14 residues long. The CDR3 reads CASSLRTVGETQYF. CDR3 sequence (DNA): TGTGCCAGCTCACTCCGGACCGTGGGGGAGACCCAGTACTTC.

The rearrangement links TRBV19 to TRBJ1-2, with TRBD1 matching 10 bases. This CDR3 has 13 residues. The ends lost 3 bases at V and 8 bases at J; junction bases unmatched: 3. The germline V gene has CDR1 LNHDA and CDR2 SQIVND (reference sequence). CDR3 nucleotide sequence: TGTGCCAGTAGTATGGGACAGGGGACGGGCTACACCTTC. It is translated as CASSMGQGTGYTF.

The rearrangement links TRBV7-6 to TRBJ2-1; D is possibly TRBD2 (5 bases). V gave up 5 bases and J gave up 6 bases, with 11 bases separating them. The CDR3 loop spans 13 amino acids. Germline V CDR1 and CDR2: SGHVS, FNYEAQ. CDR3 region: CASSATSSNEQFF. The CDR3 region has the DNA TGTGCCAGCAGCGCTACTAGTTCCAATGAGCAGTTCTTC.

The CDR3 reads CASSDRGNGEQYF. CDR3 coding DNA: TGTGCCAGCAGTGATAGGGGGAACGGGGAGCAGTACTTC. The chain is built from TRBV2 and TRBJ2-7; TRBD1 might be the D (6 bases). Germline loops: CDR1 SNHLY, CDR2 FYNNEI. This CDR3 is built from 13 residues. Deletions cut 3 bases from V and 7 bases from J, with 13 bases between.

The gene calls are TRBV19 and TRBJ1-3; D remains ambiguous. The V gene lost 8 bases and the J gene lost 0 bases, with 11 bases spanning the gap. Germline V gives CDR1 LNHDA, CDR2 SQIVND (reference sequence). CDR3 length: 14 amino acids. The CDR3 sequence is CASCSGDSGNTIYF. The CDR3, as DNA: TGTGCCAGTTGCTCAGGAGACTCTGGAAACACCATATATTTT.

J is TRBJ2-1 and V is TRBV2, with 9 nucleotides matching TRBD1. V lost 4 bases and J lost 7; bases outside the gene matches: 14. The germline V gene encodes CDR1 SNHLY and CDR2 FYNNEI. The CDR3 is 17 amino acids. The CDR3 protein is CASSGTPGQGLRNEQFF. CDR3 coding DNA: TGTGCCAGCAGTGGAACTCCGGGACAGGGATTGCGGAATGAGCAGTTCTTC.

This clonotype was recorded at least ten times. V usage is TRBV2 and J usage is TRBJ1-6; D gene ambiguous. Germline loops: CDR1 SNHLY, CDR2 FYNNEI. Deletions cut 6 bases from V and 7 bases from J, with 4 bases between. This CDR3 has 11 residues. CDR3 sequence reads: CASRENSPLHF. The CDR3 coding sequence is TGTGCCAGCAGGGAAAATTCACCCCTCCACTTT. The full variable domain, its missing parts supplied by reference TRBV2 and TRBJ1-6, is EPEVTQTPSHQVTQMGQEVILRCVPISNHLYFYWYRQILGQKVEFLVSFYNNEISEKSEIFDDQFSVERPDGSNFTLKIRSTKLEDSAMYFCASRENSPLHFGNGTRLTVT.

The gene calls are TRBV5-8 and TRBJ1-6; 7 bases map to TRBD1. V lost 4 bases to trimming and J lost 9 bases; unmatched junction nucleotides: 19. CDR1 is SGHTS and CDR2 is YDEGEE in the germline V gene. The CDR3 consists of 18 residues. CDR3 DNA sequence: TGTGCCAGCAGCCAAGACAGGGCGACCCTTCTAAACAGTTCACCCCTCCACTTT. Protein: CASSQDRATLLNSSPLHF.

This clonotype was detected ten times or more. The chain recombines TRBV30 with TRBJ1-6, with 9 bases lining up with TRBD1. Trimming at V came to 1 base and at J to 9 bases, leaving 1 base not matched to a gene. The CDR3 sequence is 13 residues long. Germline CDR1 and CDR2: GTSNPN and SVGIG (reference sequence). The CDR3 is CAWSGTGASPLHF. The CDR3 coding sequence is TGTGCCTGGAGTGGGACAGGGGCTTCACCCCTCCACTTT.

This clonotype was found once. A much larger clone sits a single nucleotide away, making a read error possible. Given the absence of the conserved phenylalanine or tryptophan at the CDR3 end, a read error is likely. The chain is built from TRBV6-1 and TRBJ1-2; D gene ambiguous. CDR3 length: 12 residues. From germline, CDR1 is MNHNS and CDR2 SASEGT. V lost 1 base, J lost 6 bases, and 6 bases lay in between. In nucleotides, the CDR3 is TGTGCCAGCAGTGAAGTGGCAGATGGCTACACCTCC. Translated: CASSEVADGYTS.

In its sample, this clonotype was seen many times. The gene calls are TRBV9 and TRBJ1-3; D unclear. CDR1 and CDR2 (germline): SGDLS, YYNGEE. The CDR3 is 17 residues long. Trimming left V 0 bases short and J 0 bases short, with 13 bases between. CDR3 sequence (DNA): TGTGCCAGCAGCGTAGACCACGCCCGGAGCTCTGGAAACACCATATATTTT. Its translation: CASSVDHARSSGNTIYF.

The rearrangement joins TRBV12-3 or TRBV12-4 to TRBJ2-2, with D hard to call. This CDR3 is built from 11 residues. Trimming removed 7 bases at V and 6 bases at J, with 6 bases between. The CDR3 protein is CASTFAGELFF. As DNA, the CDR3 is TGTGCCAGCACCTTTGCCGGGGAGCTGTTTTTT.

This clonotype was picked up a small number of times. The chain is built from TRBV2 and TRBJ1-3; unclear D gene. Germline V lookup: CDR1 SNHLY, CDR2 FYNNEI. The CDR3 extends over 14 amino acids. Trimming shortened V by 2 bases and J by 2 bases, and 7 bases separated the two germline ends. The CDR3 DNA sequence: TGTGCCAGCAGTGAACTGAGAACTGGAAACACCATATATTTT. This translates into CASSELRTGNTIYF.

The chain is built from TRBV20-1 and TRBJ2-1, with 11 bases lining up with TRBD1. Germline trimming cut 1 base from V and 3 bases from J; bases unmatched to any gene: 14. The germline gives CDR1 DFQATT, CDR2 SNEGSKA (reference sequence). This CDR3 region has 19 residues. The CDR3 bases are TGCAGTGCTAGAGGAGGACAGGGGGCCCCTCAGCGGGGCTACAATGAGCAGTTCTTC. This gives the protein CSARGGQGAPQRGYNEQFF.

A word on this clonotype: Germline is not matched at one junction end, which may reflect a read error. The rearrangement joins TRBV7-3 to TRBJ1-3; a possible D gene is TRBD1 (6 bases). This CDR3 has 19 residues. CDR1 SGHTA and CDR2 FQGTGA come from the germline V gene. The CDR3 here is CASSSPPGATGTSGDTIYF. DNA for the CDR3: TGTGCCAGCAGCTCACCTCCGGGGGCAACCGGGACCTCTGGAGACACCATATATTTT. Full variable domain (missing parts from reference TRBV7-3 and TRBJ1-3): GAGVSQTPSNKVTEKGKYVELRCDPISGHTALYWYRQSLGQGPEFLIYFQGTGAADDSGLPNDRFFAVRPEGSVSTLKIQRTERGDSAVYLCASSSPPGATGTSGDTIYFGEGSWLTVV.

J is TRBJ2-7 and V is TRBV7-9, with 8 positions matching TRBD1. CDR1 is SEHNR and CDR2 is FQNEAQ in the germline V gene (reference sequence). J gave up 4 bases and V 4 bases, and 6 bases lay outside the gene matches. This CDR3 is 14 amino acids long. DNA of the CDR3: TGTGCCAGCAGCTATTGGACAGGGCAATACGAGCAGTACTTC. It encodes CASSYWTGQYEQYF. Full variable domain (rest looked up from reference TRBV7-9 and TRBJ2-7): DTGVSQNPRHKITKRGQNVTFRCDPISEHNRLYWYRQTLGQGPEFLTYFQNEAQLEKSRLLSDRFSAERPKGSFSTLEIQRTEQGDSAMYLCASSYWTGQYEQYFGPGTRLTVT.

This clonotype was found many times. CDR3 protein: CASSQIGTGDGEKLFF. CDR3 DNA sequence: TGCGCCAGCAGCCAAATCGGGACAGGGGATGGTGAAAAACTGTTTTTT. This rearrangement joins TRBV4-1 to TRBJ1-4, with 10 bases aligning to TRBD1. CDR3 length equals 16 residues. J was trimmed by 7 bases and V by 2 bases; bases with no gene match: 7. Germline V gives CDR1 MGHRA, CDR2 YSYEKL.

This clonotype has ten or more counts. The gene calls are TRBV6-5 and TRBJ1-1, with D unclear. With 0 bases removed from V and 2 bases from J, the gap between germline ends came to 4 bases. Per germline, CDR1 MNHEY and CDR2 SVGAGI. The CDR3 extends over 13 amino acids. CDR3 protein: CASSYSSNTEAFF. As DNA, the CDR3 is TGTGCCAGCAGTTACTCGAGCAACACTGAAGCTTTCTTT.

J is TRBJ2-7 and V is TRBV5-1, with D hard to call. This CDR3 spans 14 amino acids. Trimming cost V 0 bases and J 2 bases, with 9 bases left between them. Germline V lookup: CDR1 SGHRS, CDR2 YFSETQ. CDR3 protein: CASSLGDGPYEQYF. DNA for the CDR3: TGCGCCAGCAGCTTGGGCGACGGACCCTACGAGCAGTACTTC.

CDR3 sequence (DNA): TGCGCCAGCAGGAGTGATCCGAGCTCCTACGAGCAGTACTTC. It specifies CASRSDPSSYEQYF. The chain couples TRBV10-2 to TRBJ2-7; no clear D gene. This CDR3 region has 14 residues. V was trimmed by 6 bases and J by 0 bases, leaving 12 bases between them. The germline V gene has CDR1 WSHSY and CDR2 SAAADI.

V usage is TRBV24-1 and J usage is TRBJ2-7, with 12 bases that match TRBD1. V shed 5 bases, J shed 9 bases, and the junction held 7 bases outside the gene matches. Germline V gives CDR1 KGHDR, CDR2 SFDVKD. This CDR3 is 14 amino acids long. The CDR3 sequence: CATSGAGTGGTQYF. CDR3 DNA: TGTGCCACCAGTGGGGCCGGGACAGGGGGCACGCAGTACTTC.